The 7 T cell receptor beta chains below come from one sample, sequenced in a study of OX40 agonist ivuxolimab in advanced cancers. Only in-frame clones appear in the TCRdb table, and some are missing; sequencing was by immunoSEQ multiplex PCR. Of tens of thousands of clones in the sample, 86% were seen once. The material was CD4+ or CD8+ T cells sorted from blood, obtained in a trial of the OX40 agonist ivuxolimab. These receptors were taken from an adult with an advanced solid tumor such as melanoma, head and neck, liver or kidney cancer.

The chain uses TRBV5-8 and TRBJ2-5; 8 positions match TRBD2. After removal of 2 bases from V and 5 bases from J, the junction contained 8 bases not matched to a gene. Germline V gene lookup returns CDR1 SGHTS and CDR2 YDEGEE. This CDR3 has 15 residues. CDR3 residues: CASSFSGAPGETQYF. The DNA of the CDR3 is TGTGCCAGCAGCTTTAGCGGGGCCCCTGGGGAGACCCAGTACTTC.

This clone was counted a single time. This sequence joins TRBV7-9 and TRBJ1-6; D unresolved. The V gene's germline CDR1 is SEHNR and CDR2 FQNEAQ (reference sequence). The CDR3 runs 12 residues. Trimming took off 4 bases at V and 7 bases at J, with 5 bases between the two ends. The CDR3 region has the DNA TGTGCCAGCAGCTCGGGAAATTCACCCCTCCACTTT. Translating it yields CASSSGNSPLHF.

Comments on this clone: Since no conserved phenylalanine or tryptophan closes the CDR3, a read error is the likely cause. CDR3 DNA: TGCGCCAGCAGCCAAGTCGGACGTATGAAAGAAGCCCTCCACTCT. This encodes CASSQVGRMKEALHS. This chain joins TRBV4-3 and TRBJ1-6; no reliable D call. V dropped 1 base and J dropped 14 bases, with 18 bases sitting between them. There are 15 residues in the CDR3. The germline gives CDR1 LGHNA, CDR2 YSLEER.

The V gene is TRBV7-2, the J gene TRBJ2-1, with D maybe TRBD1 (6 bases). This CDR3 is 15 amino acids long. V was cut by 5 bases and J by 5 bases, with 16 bases left in between. CDR1 is SGHTA and CDR2 is FQGNSA in the germline V gene. CDR3 nucleotide sequence: TGTGCCAGCAGCCCCCCCGGGACAAGTAACAATGAGCAGTTCTTC. It is translated as CASSPPGTSNNEQFF.

This sequence joins TRBV11-2 and TRBJ2-1; TRBD2 matches 10 bases. The junction had 7 bases not matched to a gene; V was cut back by 5 bases and J by 6 bases. The germline V gene has CDR1 SGHAT and CDR2 FQNNGV. The CDR3 totals 15 residues. CDR3 coding DNA: TGTGCCAGCAGCACCTCTAGCGGGGGTTTCAATGAGCAGTTCTTC. This translates into CASSTSSGGFNEQFF.

The V and J genes are TRBV5-1 and TRBJ1-3; D call uncertain. This CDR3 is built from 17 residues. V lost 6 bases and J 4 bases, leaving 23 bases between the germline ends. Germline values: CDR1 SGHRS, CDR2 YFSETQ. DNA for the CDR3: TGCGCCAGCAACCATGACCCACAAGCGAGGTCGGGAAACACCATATATTTT. Its translation is CASNHDPQARSGNTIYF.

CDR3 in DNA: TGTGCCAGCAGTTTGACTGCCCTCGGGGCTCAGCAGTACTTC. Its translation: CASSLTALGAQQYF. This sequence joins TRBV27 and TRBJ2-7; tentatively, D is TRBD1 or TRBD2 (5 bases each). There are 14 residues in the CDR3. V was trimmed by 3 bases and J by 8 bases, leaving 17 bases between them. Germline loops: CDR1 MNHEY, CDR2 SMNVEV (reference sequence).